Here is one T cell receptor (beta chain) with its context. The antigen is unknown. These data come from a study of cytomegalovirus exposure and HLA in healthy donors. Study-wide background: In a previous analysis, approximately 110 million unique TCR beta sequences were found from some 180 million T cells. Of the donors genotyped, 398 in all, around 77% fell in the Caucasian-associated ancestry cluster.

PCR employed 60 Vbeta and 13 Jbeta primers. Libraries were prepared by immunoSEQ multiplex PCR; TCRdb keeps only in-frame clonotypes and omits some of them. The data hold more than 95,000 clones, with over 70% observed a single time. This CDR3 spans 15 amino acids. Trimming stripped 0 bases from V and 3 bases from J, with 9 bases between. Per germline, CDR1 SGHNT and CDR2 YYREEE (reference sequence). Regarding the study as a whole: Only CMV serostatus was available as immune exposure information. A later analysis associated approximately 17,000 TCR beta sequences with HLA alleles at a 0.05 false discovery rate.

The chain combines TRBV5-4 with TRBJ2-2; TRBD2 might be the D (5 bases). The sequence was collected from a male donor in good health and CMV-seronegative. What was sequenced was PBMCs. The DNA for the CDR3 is TGTGCCAGCAGCTTGGGACGGGATTACACCGGGGAGCTGTTTTTT. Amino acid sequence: CASSLGRDYTGELFF. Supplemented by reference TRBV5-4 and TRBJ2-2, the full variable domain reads ETGVTQSPTHLIKTRGQQVTLRCSSQSGHNTVSWYQQALGQGPQFIFQYYREEENGRGNFPPRFSGLQFPNYSSELNVNALELDDSALYLCASSLGRDYTGELFFGEGSRLTVL.